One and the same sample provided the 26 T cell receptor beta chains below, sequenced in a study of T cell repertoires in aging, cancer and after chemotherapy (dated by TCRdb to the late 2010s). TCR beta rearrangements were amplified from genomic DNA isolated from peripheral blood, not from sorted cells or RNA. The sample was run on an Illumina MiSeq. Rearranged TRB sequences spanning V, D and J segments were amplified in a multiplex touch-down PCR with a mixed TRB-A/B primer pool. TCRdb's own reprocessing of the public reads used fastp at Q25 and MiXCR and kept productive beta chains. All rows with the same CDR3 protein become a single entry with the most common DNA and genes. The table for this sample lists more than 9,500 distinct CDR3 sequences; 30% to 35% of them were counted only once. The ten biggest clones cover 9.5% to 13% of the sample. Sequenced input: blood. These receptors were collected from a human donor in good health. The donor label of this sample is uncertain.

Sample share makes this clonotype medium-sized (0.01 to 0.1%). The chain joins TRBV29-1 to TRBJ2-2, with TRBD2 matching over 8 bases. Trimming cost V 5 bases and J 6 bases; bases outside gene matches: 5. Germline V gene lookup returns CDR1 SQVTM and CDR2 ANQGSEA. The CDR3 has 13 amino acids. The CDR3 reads CSVLAGWAGELFF. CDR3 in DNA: TGCAGCGTTCTAGCGGGCTGGGCCGGGGAGCTGTTTTTT.

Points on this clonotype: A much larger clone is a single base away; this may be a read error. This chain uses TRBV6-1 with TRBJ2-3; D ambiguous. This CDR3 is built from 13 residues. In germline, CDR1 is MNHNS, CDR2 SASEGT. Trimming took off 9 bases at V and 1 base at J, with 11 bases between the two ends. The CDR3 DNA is TGTGCCAGAATCCGCCGGGGCACAGATACGCAGTATTTT. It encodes CARIRRGTDTQYF.

Here the CDR3 reads CASSPRDRSGNTIYF. In nucleotides, the CDR3 is TGTGCCAGCTCACCACGGGACAGGTCTGGAAACACCATATATTTT. The rearrangement uses TRBV18 and TRBJ1-3, with TRBD1 matching over 8 bases. This CDR3 is built from 15 residues. Germline loops: CDR1 KGHSH, CDR2 LQKENI. The V and J ends lost 1 base and 1 base, in that order; junction bases with no gene match: 0.

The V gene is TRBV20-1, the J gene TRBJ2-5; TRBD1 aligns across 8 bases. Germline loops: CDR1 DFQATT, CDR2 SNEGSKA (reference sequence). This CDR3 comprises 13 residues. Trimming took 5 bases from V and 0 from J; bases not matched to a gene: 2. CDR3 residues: CSAGGQDQETQYF. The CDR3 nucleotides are TGCAGTGCTGGGGGACAGGACCAAGAGACCCAGTACTTC.

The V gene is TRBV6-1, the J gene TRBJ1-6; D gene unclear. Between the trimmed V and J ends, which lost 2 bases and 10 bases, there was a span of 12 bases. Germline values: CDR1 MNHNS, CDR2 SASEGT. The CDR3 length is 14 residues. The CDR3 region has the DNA TGTGCCAGCAGTGAAAGTGGAAGCGGATCACCCCTCCACTTT. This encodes CASSESGSGSPLHF.

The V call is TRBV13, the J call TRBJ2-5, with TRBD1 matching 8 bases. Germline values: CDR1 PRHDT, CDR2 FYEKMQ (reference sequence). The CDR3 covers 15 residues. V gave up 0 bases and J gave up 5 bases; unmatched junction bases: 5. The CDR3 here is CASSLGQGATETQYF. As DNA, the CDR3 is TGTGCCAGCAGCTTAGGGCAGGGGGCGACGGAGACCCAGTACTTC.

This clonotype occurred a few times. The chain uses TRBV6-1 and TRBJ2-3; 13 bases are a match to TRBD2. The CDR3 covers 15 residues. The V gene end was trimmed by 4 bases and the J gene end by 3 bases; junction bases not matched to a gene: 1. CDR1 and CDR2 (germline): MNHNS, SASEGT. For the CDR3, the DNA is TGTGCCAGCAGTGGGACTAGCGGGGGAACAGATACGCAGTATTTT. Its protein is CASSGTSGGTDTQYF.

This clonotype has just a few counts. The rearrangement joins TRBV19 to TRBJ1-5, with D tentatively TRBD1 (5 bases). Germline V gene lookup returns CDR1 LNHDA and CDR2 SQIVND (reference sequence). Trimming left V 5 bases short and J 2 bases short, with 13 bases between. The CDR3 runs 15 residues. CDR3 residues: CASSPMGVGNQPQHF. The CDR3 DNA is TGTGCCAGTAGTCCCATGGGGGTGGGCAATCAGCCCCAGCATTTT.

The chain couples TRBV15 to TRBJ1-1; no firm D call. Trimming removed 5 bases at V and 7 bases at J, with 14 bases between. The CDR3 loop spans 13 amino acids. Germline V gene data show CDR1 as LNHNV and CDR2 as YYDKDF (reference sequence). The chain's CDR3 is CATSSRQQDEAFF. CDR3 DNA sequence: TGTGCCACCAGCTCCCGGCAGCAAGATGAAGCTTTCTTT.

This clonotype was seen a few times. In DNA, the CDR3 is TGTGCCAGCAGTCCTGTCGGGGGGAGTTTCGATACGCAGTATTTT. This codes for CASSPVGGSFDTQYF. The J gene is TRBJ2-3, the V gene TRBV27; 7 bases are shared with TRBD2. Trimming cost V 5 bases and J 6 bases; bases outside gene matches: 11. The CDR3 runs to 15 residues. Germline CDR1 MNHEY, CDR2 SMNVEV (reference sequence).

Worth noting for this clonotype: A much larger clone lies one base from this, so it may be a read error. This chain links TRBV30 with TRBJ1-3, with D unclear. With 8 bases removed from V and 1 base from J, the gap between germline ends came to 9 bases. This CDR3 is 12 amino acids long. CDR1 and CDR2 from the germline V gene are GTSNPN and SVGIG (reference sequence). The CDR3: CAVYGSGNTIYF. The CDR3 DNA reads TGTGCCGTCTACGGTTCTGGAAACACCATATATTTT.

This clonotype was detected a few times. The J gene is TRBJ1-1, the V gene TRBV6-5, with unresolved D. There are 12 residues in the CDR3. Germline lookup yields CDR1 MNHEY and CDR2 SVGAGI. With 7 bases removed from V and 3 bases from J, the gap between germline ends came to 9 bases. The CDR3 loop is CASIRGDTEAFF. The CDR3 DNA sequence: TGTGCCAGCATCCGTGGGGACACTGAAGCTTTCTTT.

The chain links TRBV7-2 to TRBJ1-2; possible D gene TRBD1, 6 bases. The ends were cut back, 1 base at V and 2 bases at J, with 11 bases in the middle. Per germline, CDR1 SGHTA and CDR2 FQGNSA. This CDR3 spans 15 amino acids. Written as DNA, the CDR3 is TGTGCCAGCAGCTTAGTGACAGGAGAGAACTATGGCTACACCTTC. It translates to CASSLVTGENYGYTF.

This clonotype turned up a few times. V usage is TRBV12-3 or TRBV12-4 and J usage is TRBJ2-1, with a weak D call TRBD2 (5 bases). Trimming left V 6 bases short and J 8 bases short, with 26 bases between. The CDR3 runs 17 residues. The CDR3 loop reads CASSPTFGGPVLYEQFF. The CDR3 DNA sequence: TGTGCCAGCAGCCCGACCTTTGGAGGCCCGGTGTTGTATGAGCAGTTCTTC.

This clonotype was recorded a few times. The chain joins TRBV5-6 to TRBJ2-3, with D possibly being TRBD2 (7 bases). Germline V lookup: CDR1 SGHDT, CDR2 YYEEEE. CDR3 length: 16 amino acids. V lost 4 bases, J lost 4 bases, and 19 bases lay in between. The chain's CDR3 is CASSRGGAGMSDTQYF. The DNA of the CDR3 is TGTGCCAGCAGCAGGGGGGGGGCCGGGATGTCAGATACGCAGTATTTT.

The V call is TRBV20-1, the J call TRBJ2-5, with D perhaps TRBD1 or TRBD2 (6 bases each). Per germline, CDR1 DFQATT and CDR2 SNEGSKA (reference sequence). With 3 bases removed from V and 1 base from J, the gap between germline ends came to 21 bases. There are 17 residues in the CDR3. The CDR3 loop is CSASVAGISGAQETQYF. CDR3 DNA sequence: TGCAGTGCTAGCGTCGCAGGGATTTCGGGGGCCCAAGAGACCCAGTACTTC.

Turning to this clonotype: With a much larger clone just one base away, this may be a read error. CDR3 sequence reads: CASTRTSGVPGELFF. In nucleotides, the CDR3 is TGTGCCAGCACTAGGACTAGCGGGGTTCCCGGGGAGCTGTTTTTT. V and J are TRBV12-3 or TRBV12-4 and TRBJ2-2; 12 bases map to TRBD2. CDR3 length equals 15 residues. V was clipped by 7 bases and J by 6 bases; unmatched bases: 6.

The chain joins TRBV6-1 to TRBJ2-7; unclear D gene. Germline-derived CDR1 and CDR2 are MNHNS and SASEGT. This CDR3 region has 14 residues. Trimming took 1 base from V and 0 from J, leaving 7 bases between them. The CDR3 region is CASSEDPASYEQYF. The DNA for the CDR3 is TGTGCCAGCAGTGAAGACCCGGCCTCCTACGAGCAGTACTTC.

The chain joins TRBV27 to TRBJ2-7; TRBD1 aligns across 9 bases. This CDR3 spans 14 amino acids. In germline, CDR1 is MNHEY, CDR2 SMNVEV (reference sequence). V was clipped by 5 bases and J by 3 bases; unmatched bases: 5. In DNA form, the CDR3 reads TGTGCCAGCAGTCCAGGACAGGGGCTCTACGAGCAGTACTTC. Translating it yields CASSPGQGLYEQYF.

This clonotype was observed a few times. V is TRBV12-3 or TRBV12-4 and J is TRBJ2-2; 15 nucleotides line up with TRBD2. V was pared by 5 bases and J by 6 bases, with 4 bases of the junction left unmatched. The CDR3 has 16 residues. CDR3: CASSPRTSGGAGELFF. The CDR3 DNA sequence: TGTGCCAGCAGTCCAAGGACTAGCGGGGGGGCCGGGGAGCTGTTTTTT.

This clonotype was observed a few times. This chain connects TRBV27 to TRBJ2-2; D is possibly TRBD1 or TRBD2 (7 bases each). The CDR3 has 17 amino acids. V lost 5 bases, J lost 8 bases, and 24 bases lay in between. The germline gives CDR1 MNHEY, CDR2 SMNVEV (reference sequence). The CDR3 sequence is CASSPQSHRGGPGELFF. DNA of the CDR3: TGTGCCAGCAGTCCCCAATCTCACAGGGGAGGGCCGGGGGAGCTGTTTTTT.

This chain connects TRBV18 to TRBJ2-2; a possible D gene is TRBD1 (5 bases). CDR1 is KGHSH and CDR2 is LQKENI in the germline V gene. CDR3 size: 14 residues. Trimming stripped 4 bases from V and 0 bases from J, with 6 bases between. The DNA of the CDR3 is TGTGCCAGCTCACAGGGGTCGAACACCGGGGAGCTGTTTTTT. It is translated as CASSQGSNTGELFF.

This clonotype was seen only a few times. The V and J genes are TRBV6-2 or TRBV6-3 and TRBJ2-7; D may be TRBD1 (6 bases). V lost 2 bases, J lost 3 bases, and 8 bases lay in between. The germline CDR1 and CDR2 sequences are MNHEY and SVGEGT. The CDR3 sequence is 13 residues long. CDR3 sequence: CASSYRDNYEQYF. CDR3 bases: TGTGCCAGCAGTTACCGGGACAACTACGAGCAGTACTTC.

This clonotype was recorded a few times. As DNA, the CDR3 is TGTGCCACCTACCGGAGGACGGGGTCCTTAGGCTACACCTTC. Translation gives CATYRRTGSLGYTF. This chain uses TRBV10-3 with TRBJ1-2, with unresolved D. The V and J ends lost 10 bases and 8 bases respectively, with 23 bases between them. The CDR3 covers 14 residues. Germline loops: CDR1 ENHRY, CDR2 SYGVKD.

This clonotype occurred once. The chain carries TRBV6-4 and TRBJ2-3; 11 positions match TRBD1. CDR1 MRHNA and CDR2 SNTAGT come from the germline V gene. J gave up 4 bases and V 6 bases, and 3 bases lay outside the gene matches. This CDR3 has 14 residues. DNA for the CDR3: TGTGCCAGCAGCCCGGGACAGGGGGCAGATACGCAGTATTTT. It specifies CASSPGQGADTQYF.

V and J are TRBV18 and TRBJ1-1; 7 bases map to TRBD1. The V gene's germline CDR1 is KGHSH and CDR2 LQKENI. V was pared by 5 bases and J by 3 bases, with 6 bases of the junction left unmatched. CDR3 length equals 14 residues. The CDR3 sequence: CASSFWDRDTEAFF. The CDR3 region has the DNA TGTGCCAGCTCATTTTGGGACAGAGACACTGAAGCTTTCTTT.